This T cell receptor beta chain was recorded in a study of technical replicates of blood from several donors (dated by TCRdb to about 2017). The library was generated by the immunoSEQ multiplex PCR assay. Here the immuneACCESS table is served through TCRdb, limited to in-frame sequences with V and J called. Missing clones are a known gap in these copies; in checked studies unresolved V genes cover under half, and the rest lacks a known reason. This sample gives approximately 89,000 clones in total; about 94% of them show up just once. The leading ten clones occupy 0.2% to 0.25% of the sample. CDR1 and CDR2 are drawn from the germline V gene: SGHRS, YFSETQ. After removal of 4 bases from V and 4 bases from J, the junction retains 4 bases not matched to a gene. The CDR3 numbers 14 residues from cysteine through phenylalanine. The entry retains the CDR3 DNA only, 42 bases that are in frame from base 1.

This clone appeared a single time. The specificity of this receptor is unknown. One base away there is no much larger clone; base qualities are not given. The sample consisted of T cells isolated from PBMCs. The receptor was isolated from a human donor in good health. The chain joins TRBV5-1 to TRBJ2-2; 7 bases in between match TRBD2. The CDR3 reads as follows: CASSGGRGTGELFF. The DNA is TGCGCCAGCAGCGGCGGGAGAGGCACCGGGGAGCTGTTTTTT.